What follows is one T cell receptor beta chain and its context. Its antigen is still unknown. The input lacks base qualities; no much larger clone sits a single base away. The sample is drawn from a study of beta chain features in type 1 diabetes (dated by TCRdb to between 2018 and 2020). Regarding the complete study: Patients and healthy donors did not differ in mean age, gender distribution, total cell number or subset yield. A total of some 100,000,000 sorted cells were examined across all samples, and a strong correlation was observed between cell number per subset and RNA yield. The study compared the TCRB repertoires of sorted circulating CD4+ T cell subsets in recently diagnosed type 1 diabetes patients with those in matched healthy donors. Naive and central memory subsets were obtained from all 30 or so donors, but regulatory and stem cell-like memory subsets were isolated from only 8 patients and roughly 8 healthy donors. Broad study findings and their caveats: Naive, central memory and regulatory TCRB repertoires appeared to be more alike among patients than among healthy donors. Shorter templates might be favored by PCR, yet because patient and control samples were amplified and corrected together, any such skew would affect both groups equally. Type 1 diabetes patients showed a moderate but significant shortening of TCRB CDR3 length in all four CD4+ subsets. Sequencing cDNA rather than genomic DNA could over-represent highly expressing activated cells, although activation and CD3 levels did not differ between groups. At VDJ recombination sites, patients with type 1 diabetes made fewer insertions and deleted more nucleotides, a pattern implying thymic rearrangement abnormalities. Because small numbers of individuals were included in the HLA sub-analyses, any influence of HLA type on TCRB rearrangement was left unresolved.

A single peripheral blood draw of around 0.11 L on average was collected from each donor into heparinised tubes. A BD FACSAria II was used to sort naive, central memory, regulatory and stem cell-like memory CD4+ T cells with a panel that included CD45RO, CCR7, CD25, CD127, CD95 and CD27. Every sorted population had a purity above 95%. PBMCs were separated immediately by Lymphoprep density gradient centrifugation and were stained directly, without being cultured. So that batch effects would be minimized, each experiment stained and sorted samples in pairs, pairing one healthy donor with one patient. All of the isolated RNA was reverse transcribed with the High Capacity cDNA Reverse Transcription Kit, so expressed TCRB transcripts were sequenced. Deep immunoSEQ sequencing was applied to naive, central memory and regulatory T cell samples, giving an average of about 3.4 million total reads per sample. After sorted cells were lysed in RLT buffer, RNA was extracted with DNase-treated RNeasy Micro or Mini kits, with the choice depending on cell number. Each cell subset was processed separately to prevent cross-contamination, with patient and healthy donor samples processed together. The immunoSEQ multiplex PCR was used to amplify TCRB sequences from cDNA, generating 87-bp fragments that spanned the CDR3 region. Sequencing of the amplicons was performed on the Illumina HiSeq platform. Regarding the original processing steps: PCR bias was corrected computationally using synthetic template baselines, and reads within Hamming distance 2 were collapsed, with unmergeable singletons discarded. Reads were aligned to IMGT to assign V, D and J genes, CDR3 length, and insertions or deletions at six rearrangement sites. Within each subset, clonotype counts were normalized to sorted cell number, after which true diversity and Gini coefficients were computed with the tcR R package. Repertoire sharing was quantified using the overlap coefficient calculated on TCRB nucleotide sequences. As a proxy for the pre-selection repertoire, out-of-frame TCRB sequences from naive cells were analyzed. This immuneACCESS table, as held by TCRdb, lists in-frame sequences with V and J called but not all clones. Of the missing ones, under half trace to an unresolved V gene in checked studies; the others have no known cause. The V and J calls and clone size are taken from that table; D and trimming were inferred from the DNA. The sample table records 250,000 to 300,000 clones; about 24% of these occur just once. Around 0.013% of the sample is in the top ten clones.

CDR1 and CDR2 are read off the germline V gene (reference sequence) as SEHNR and FQNEAQ. From cysteine to phenylalanine, the CDR3 is 14 amino acids long. Only the CDR3 part of the read is kept: 42 bases, read in frame from the first base. Clipping removes 5 bases from V and 0 bases from J, with 3 as the unmatched junction base count. This sequence was found in a woman younger than 45 with type 1 diabetes. The chain is encoded by TRBV7-9 joined to TRBJ1-2, with 7 junctional bases fitting TRBD1. The sequenced sample was naive CD4+ T cells from blood. The sample's cell subset or site label, decoded: true naive CD4+ T cells. The CDR3 region: CASSRDRANYGYTF. The DNA reads as follows: TGTGCCAGCAGCCGTGACAGGGCTAACTATGGCTACACCTTC.